This T cell receptor (beta chain) was profiled in a study of blood T cell repertoires in COVID-19. The CDR3 has 14 amino acids. Per germline, CDR1 KGHSH and CDR2 LQKENI. V was shortened by 3 bases and J by 4 bases, with 12 bases between the two germline ends. Authors' analysis steps: Estimation of nucleated cell counts was performed using reference gene primer amplification. Measured with immunoSEQ multiplex PCR; TCRdb has only the in-frame clones, and not every one. V and J calls and clone size come straight from that table; D and trimming were deduced from the DNA. Of approximately 360,000 clones in the sample, roughly four fifths were seen once.

The TCR sequence derives from a woman between 45 and 60 years old who had recovered from COVID-19. The chain uses TRBV18 and TRBJ1-2; the D gene is possibly TRBD1 (6 bases). The sample comprised PBMCs or T cells enriched from blood (not recorded which). This CDR3 is CASSPPEGVYGYTF. In DNA form, the CDR3 reads TGTGCCAGCTCACCCCCCGAGGGGGTCTATGGCTACACCTTC. The variable domain in full, with the rest retrieved from reference TRBV18 and TRBJ1-2, is NAGVMQNPRHLVRRRGQEARLRCSPMKGHSHVYWYRQLPEEGLKFMVYLQKENIIDESGMPKERFSAEFPKEGPSILRIQQVVRGDSAAYFCASSPPEGVYGYTFGSGTRLTVV.